This is a list of T cell receptor beta chains from one sample in a study of T cells in Graves' hyperthyroidism and ophthalmopathy. TCRdb reprocessed the multiplex PCR reads via MiXCR and lists one record per CDR3 protein. The sample contains some 700,000 distinct CDR3 sequences, 17% of which appear only once. The source material was blood. These receptors all come from a man in his forties or fifties with Graves' hyperthyroidism. The CDR3 runs from the conserved cysteine through the conserved F or W. A D gene is named only where the DNA matches it firmly. Clone size is shown for a subset of rows, as once, few, many or a class of expanded clone.

j_gene: TRBJ1-1; v_gene: TRBV3-1; abundance: many; d_gene: .; CDR3aa: CASSHMTYLNTEAFF; CDR3nt: TGTGCCAGCAGCCATATGACATACTTGAACACTGAAGCTTTCTTT
j_gene: TRBJ2-5; v_gene: TRBV5-4; abundance: .; d_gene: .; CDR3aa: CASSHQETRYF; CDR3nt: TGTGCCAGCAGCCACCAAGAGACCCGGTACTTC
j_gene: TRBJ2-1; v_gene: TRBV12-3/TRBV12-4; abundance: many; d_gene: TRBD2; CDR3aa: CASSPTGLAGANEQFF; CDR3nt: TGTGCCAGCAGTCCCACGGGACTAGCGGGAGCTAATGAGCAGTTCTTC
j_gene: TRBJ1-4; v_gene: TRBV18; abundance: .; d_gene: .; CDR3aa: CASSRLRDNEKLFF; CDR3nt: TGTGCCAGCTCACGGCTCCGGGACAATGAAAAACTGTTTTTT
j_gene: TRBJ1-6; v_gene: TRBV15; abundance: many; d_gene: TRBD1; CDR3aa: CATSFPGQGADSPLHF; CDR3nt: TGTGCCACCAGCTTTCCGGGACAGGGGGCAGACTCACCCCTCCACTTT
j_gene: TRBJ1-5; v_gene: TRBV19; abundance: few; d_gene: TRBD1; CDR3aa: CASSIGQGVHQPQHF; CDR3nt: TGTGCCAGTAGTATTGGCCAGGGGGTTCATCAGCCCCAGCATTTT
j_gene: TRBJ2-1; v_gene: TRBV5-1; abundance: many; d_gene: .; CDR3aa: CASSLAGIGSYNEQFF; CDR3nt: TGCGCCAGCAGCTTGGCGGGGATCGGCTCCTACAATGAGCAGTTCTTC
j_gene: TRBJ2-3; v_gene: TRBV12-3/TRBV12-4; abundance: many; d_gene: TRBD2; CDR3aa: CASNNLAGPSTDTQYF; CDR3nt: TGTGCCAGCAACAACCTAGCGGGACCTAGCACAGATACGCAGTATTTT
j_gene: TRBJ2-4; v_gene: TRBV24-1; abundance: .; d_gene: .; CDR3aa: CATSGGGAKNIQYF; CDR3nt: TGTGCCACCAGTGGTGGGGGAGCCAAAAACATTCAGTACTTC
j_gene: TRBJ2-7; v_gene: TRBV6-2/TRBV6-3; abundance: few; d_gene: TRBD2; CDR3aa: CASSYYAGGDYLEQYF; CDR3nt: TGTGCCAGCAGTTATTACGCGGGAGGGGACTATCTGGAGCAGTACTTC
j_gene: TRBJ2-7; v_gene: TRBV27; abundance: many; d_gene: .; CDR3aa: CASSLLFHQASYEQYF; CDR3nt: TGTGCCAGCAGTTTATTGTTTCATCAGGCCTCCTACGAGCAGTACTTC
j_gene: TRBJ2-1; v_gene: TRBV15; abundance: few; d_gene: .; CDR3aa: CATSLGITYNEQFF; CDR3nt: TGTGCCACCAGCTTGGGGATTACCTACAATGAGCAGTTCTTC
j_gene: TRBJ1-1; v_gene: TRBV29-1; abundance: few; d_gene: .; CDR3aa: CSVLSGFVNTEAFF; CDR3nt: TGCAGCGTTTTATCCGGTTTTGTGAACACTGAAGCTTTCTTT
j_gene: TRBJ1-5; v_gene: TRBV28; abundance: many; d_gene: .; CDR3aa: CASSFWQVSRQPQHF; CDR3nt: TGTGCCAGCAGTTTTTGGCAGGTGAGCAGGCAGCCCCAGCATTTT
j_gene: TRBJ2-7; v_gene: TRBV10-3; abundance: .; d_gene: TRBD2; CDR3aa: CAISPGLAGGSSSYEQYF; CDR3nt: TGTGCCATCAGTCCAGGACTAGCGGGAGGCAGCAGCTCCTACGAGCAGTACTTC
j_gene: TRBJ2-5; v_gene: TRBV5-5; abundance: many; d_gene: TRBD2; CDR3aa: CASSMMGLAGQETQYF; CDR3nt: TGTGCCAGCAGCATGATGGGACTAGCAGGGCAAGAGACCCAGTACTTC
j_gene: TRBJ2-7; v_gene: TRBV28; abundance: few; d_gene: TRBD1; CDR3aa: CASTPTGAPYEQYF; CDR3nt: TGTGCCAGCACCCCGACAGGGGCCCCCTACGAGCAGTACTTC
j_gene: TRBJ1-1; v_gene: TRBV28; abundance: few; d_gene: .; CDR3aa: CASHGQPMNTEAFF; CDR3nt: TGTGCCAGCCACGGACAGCCAATGAACACTGAAGCTTTCTTT
j_gene: TRBJ2-3; v_gene: TRBV5-1; abundance: .; d_gene: TRBD2; CDR3aa: CASSLEGLARSTDTQYF; CDR3nt: TGCGCCAGCAGCCTAGAGGGACTAGCGAGAAGCACAGATACGCAGTATTTT
j_gene: TRBJ2-3; v_gene: TRBV4-3; abundance: .; d_gene: TRBD2; CDR3aa: CASSQDSTSGSRDTQYF; CDR3nt: TGCGCCAGCAGCCAAGATAGTACTAGCGGGAGTCGAGATACGCAGTATTTT
j_gene: TRBJ2-5; v_gene: TRBV11-2; abundance: many; d_gene: .; CDR3aa: CASSPRSGPLGETQYF; CDR3nt: TGTGCCAGCAGCCCCCGCTCAGGGCCTCTAGGGGAGACCCAGTACTTC
j_gene: TRBJ2-2; v_gene: TRBV25-1; abundance: few; d_gene: TRBD2; CDR3aa: CASSITSVGTGELFF; CDR3nt: TGTGCCAGCAGTATAACTAGCGTGGGGACCGGGGAGCTGTTTTTT
j_gene: TRBJ1-3; v_gene: TRBV6-1; abundance: few; d_gene: .; CDR3aa: CASIHGTAGNTIYF; CDR3nt: TGTGCCAGCATCCACGGGACGGCTGGAAACACCATATATTTT
j_gene: TRBJ2-7; v_gene: TRBV2; abundance: many; d_gene: .; CDR3aa: CASRRDTGDEQYF; CDR3nt: TGTGCCAGCAGGAGGGACACGGGGGACGAGCAGTACTTC
j_gene: TRBJ2-7; v_gene: TRBV19; abundance: .; d_gene: .; CDR3aa: CASSYGATYEQYF; CDR3nt: TGTGCCAGTAGTTACGGGGCTACCTACGAGCAGTACTTC
j_gene: TRBJ1-1; v_gene: TRBV10-3; abundance: many; d_gene: TRBD1; CDR3aa: CAISDRTGTNTEAFF; CDR3nt: TGTGCCATCAGTGATCGGACAGGGACGAACACTGAAGCTTTCTTT
j_gene: TRBJ1-2; v_gene: TRBV3-1; abundance: few; d_gene: TRBD1; CDR3aa: CASSHRSSGTAHTF; CDR3nt: TGTGCCAGCAGCCATAGAAGTTCCGGGACAGCCCACACCTTC
j_gene: TRBJ1-5; v_gene: TRBV7-2; abundance: .; d_gene: .; CDR3aa: CASSYTGLGNQPQHF; CDR3nt: TGTGCCAGCAGCTACACAGGTCTGGGCAATCAGCCCCAGCATTTT
j_gene: TRBJ2-1; v_gene: TRBV29-1; abundance: .; d_gene: TRBD2; CDR3aa: CSVQTSGSEWDNEQFF; CDR3nt: TGCAGCGTGCAGACTAGCGGGAGTGAGTGGGACAATGAGCAGTTCTTC
j_gene: TRBJ2-7; v_gene: TRBV13; abundance: .; d_gene: .; CDR3aa: CASRYTSSYEQYF; CDR3nt: TGTGCCAGCAGGTATACTAGTTCCTACGAGCAGTACTTC
j_gene: TRBJ2-1; v_gene: TRBV19; abundance: .; d_gene: TRBD1; CDR3aa: CASKTGSGYNEQFF; CDR3nt: TGTGCCAGCAAGACAGGGTCTGGCTACAATGAGCAGTTCTTC
j_gene: TRBJ2-2; v_gene: TRBV5-5; abundance: few; d_gene: TRBD1; CDR3aa: CASSLGTGGAAGELFF; CDR3nt: TGTGCCAGCAGCTTGGGGACAGGGGGAGCGGCCGGGGAGCTGTTTTTT
j_gene: TRBJ2-4; v_gene: TRBV12-3/TRBV12-4; abundance: many; d_gene: TRBD1; CDR3aa: CASSLVGQGANIQYF; CDR3nt: TGTGCCAGCAGTTTAGTTGGGCAGGGGGCGAACATTCAGTACTTC
j_gene: TRBJ1-1; v_gene: TRBV4-1; abundance: many; d_gene: TRBD1; CDR3aa: CASSQADRGGGTEAFF; CDR3nt: TGCGCCAGCAGCCAAGCGGACAGGGGAGGCGGCACTGAAGCTTTCTTT
j_gene: TRBJ1-4; v_gene: TRBV20-1; abundance: few; d_gene: .; CDR3aa: CSAHRSFDGEKLFF; CDR3nt: TGCAGTGCTCATCGATCCTTTGATGGTGAAAAACTGTTTTTT
j_gene: TRBJ1-1; v_gene: TRBV5-1; abundance: many; d_gene: .; CDR3aa: CASSSPSGEAFF; CDR3nt: TGCGCCAGCAGCTCACCCTCCGGAGAGGCTTTCTTT
j_gene: TRBJ1-6; v_gene: TRBV27; abundance: many; d_gene: .; CDR3aa: CASSGTLNSPLHF; CDR3nt: TGTGCCAGCAGCGGGACTCTTAATTCACCCCTCCACTTT
j_gene: TRBJ2-2; v_gene: TRBV24-1; abundance: .; d_gene: TRBD2; CDR3aa: CATSDPSGRMNTGELFF; CDR3nt: TGTGCCACCAGTGACCCTAGCGGGAGGATGAACACCGGGGAGCTGTTTTTT
j_gene: TRBJ2-1; v_gene: TRBV29-1; abundance: many; d_gene: .; CDR3aa: CSAVQSAGDNEQFF; CDR3nt: TGCAGCGCTGTGCAGTCGGCAGGGGACAATGAGCAGTTCTTC
j_gene: TRBJ2-3; v_gene: TRBV7-9; abundance: .; d_gene: TRBD2; CDR3aa: CASKPGIAGTITDTQYF; CDR3nt: TGTGCCAGCAAACCCGGGATAGCGGGAACCATCACAGATACGCAGTATTTT
j_gene: TRBJ1-3; v_gene: TRBV28; abundance: .; d_gene: .; CDR3aa: CASSLEQYSGNTIYF; CDR3nt: TGTGCCAGCAGTTTAGAACAGTACTCTGGAAACACCATATATTTT
j_gene: TRBJ2-7; v_gene: TRBV20-1; abundance: few; d_gene: .; CDR3aa: CSAREWVSNEQYF; CDR3nt: TGCAGTGCTAGAGAATGGGTCTCGAACGAGCAGTACTTC
j_gene: TRBJ2-7; v_gene: TRBV10-3; abundance: many; d_gene: .; CDR3aa: CATGTPLDEQYF; CDR3nt: TGTGCCACCGGGACGCCCTTGGACGAGCAGTACTTC
j_gene: TRBJ2-7; v_gene: TRBV28; abundance: many; d_gene: .; CDR3aa: CASSFGGVGAEQYF; CDR3nt: TGTGCCAGCAGTTTTGGAGGGGTTGGGGCCGAGCAGTACTTC
j_gene: TRBJ2-5; v_gene: TRBV5-1; abundance: once; d_gene: TRBD1; CDR3aa: CASSFRTGELATQYF; CDR3nt: TGCGCCAGCAGCTTTCGTACAGGGGAGTTAGCGACCCAGTACTTC
j_gene: TRBJ2-7; v_gene: TRBV24-1; abundance: few; d_gene: TRBD1; CDR3aa: CATSDPGQGTYEQYF; CDR3nt: TGTGCCACCAGTGACCCGGGACAGGGTACCTACGAGCAGTACTTC